This T cell receptor (beta chain) was found in a study of control samples from healthy donors and cancer patients. Assay: immunoSEQ multiplex PCR; the TCRdb copy retains only in-frame clones and omits some. Of about 170,000 clones listed, 90% to 95% are singletons. V lost 2 bases, J lost 5 bases, and 12 bases lay in between. Looked up from germline, CDR1 is MGHRA and CDR2 is YSYEKL. CDR3 length: 14 amino acids. The clonotype comes from a woman between 55 and 75 years old in good health. The chain links TRBV4-1 to TRBJ1-1; D is perhaps TRBD1 (6 bases). Sample: blood. The CDR3, as DNA: TGCGCCAGCAGCCAACCAACCCAGGGGACTGAAGCTTTCTTT. Translating gives CASSQPTQGTEAFF.